The 19 T cell receptor beta chains reported below all come from one sample, sequenced in a study of CD8 T cells in Susac syndrome. The RNA, about 0.5 to 1 ug, was put through reverse transcription using random hexamers. TCRdb used MiXCR to reprocess the immunoSEQ multiplex PCR reads, holding one entry per CDR3 protein. The data show around 280,000 distinct CDR3 sequences, around 92% seen once. Sequencing was done on a sample of CD4+ T cells from PBMCs. These TCRs come from a human donor with multiple sclerosis.

This clonotype has a handful of counts. The chain links TRBV7-8 to TRBJ1-1; D remains unclear. This CDR3 is 12 amino acids long. Germline assignment: CDR1 SGHVS and CDR2 FQNEAQ. The ends were cut back, 3 bases at V and 1 base at J, with 3 bases in the middle. CDR3 sequence reads: CASSFTNTEAFF. In DNA form, the CDR3 reads TGTGCCAGCAGCTTCACGAACACTGAAGCTTTCTTT.

The chain combines TRBV20-1 with TRBJ2-2; TRBD1 agrees at 8 bases. The J segment lost 5 bases and the V segment lost 3 bases, leaving 14 bases of the junction unmatched. The CDR3 has 17 residues. Germline values: CDR1 DFQATT, CDR2 SNEGSKA (reference sequence). The CDR3 sequence: CSARGGIGQGTTGELFF. The CDR3 nucleotides read TGCAGTGCTAGGGGGGGTATAGGACAGGGCACAACCGGGGAGCTGTTTTTT.

The chain joins TRBV6-5 to TRBJ2-2; TRBD2 matches 12 bases. This CDR3 contains 18 residues. V lost 2 bases, J lost 4 bases, and 8 bases stayed unmatched. Germline values: CDR1 MNHEY, CDR2 SVGAGI. The CDR3 loop reads CASSYLGGLAGSTGELFF. In nucleotides, the CDR3 is TGTGCCAGCAGTTACCTTGGCGGACTAGCGGGAAGCACCGGGGAGCTGTTTTTT.

The rearrangement joins TRBV30 to TRBJ2-3, with 9 bases matching TRBD2. The CDR3 consists of 14 residues. J lost 5 bases, V lost 4 bases, and 7 bases had no gene match. The germline V gene encodes CDR1 GTSNPN and CDR2 SVGIG (reference sequence). CDR3: CAWTAGGHGDTQYF. The CDR3 region has the DNA TGTGCCTGGACCGCGGGGGGGCATGGAGATACGCAGTATTTT.

The chain is built from TRBV7-9 and TRBJ2-1; 11 bases match TRBD2. V shed 2 bases, J shed 7 bases, and the junction held 7 bases outside the gene matches. The CDR3 runs to 16 residues. The V gene's germline CDR1 is SEHNR and CDR2 FQNEAQ (reference sequence). CDR3 DNA: TGTGCCAGCAGCTTAATAGCGGGGGGGCCGGGGAATGAGCAGTTCTTC. Amino acids: CASSLIAGGPGNEQFF. The whole variable domain, remainder taken from reference TRBV7-9 and TRBJ2-1, is DTGVSQNPRHKITKRGQNVTFRCDPISEHNRLYWYRQTLGQGPEFLTYFQNEAQLEKSRLLSDRFSAERPKGSFSTLEIQRTEQGDSAMYLCASSLIAGGPGNEQFFGPGTRLTVL.

J is TRBJ1-1 and V is TRBV5-1; 7 nucleotides agree with TRBD1. Looked up from germline, CDR1 is SGHRS and CDR2 is YFSETQ. CDR3 length: 14 amino acids. After removal of 3 bases from V and 5 bases from J, the junction contained 7 bases not matched to a gene. Written as DNA, the CDR3 is TGCGCCAGCAGCTCAAACCCACAGGGGACTGAAGCTTTCTTT. This sequence encodes CASSSNPQGTEAFF.

The rearrangement uses TRBV12-3 or TRBV12-4 and TRBJ1-1, with TRBD1 identical over 7 bases. CDR3 size: 18 residues. Trimming cost V 3 bases and J 1 base; bases outside gene matches: 14. The CDR3 region is CASSLATGTDFRNTEAFF. CDR3 bases: TGTGCCAGCAGTTTGGCTACCGGGACAGATTTCCGGAACACTGAAGCTTTCTTT.

This rearrangement joins TRBV11-1 to TRBJ2-5; 8 nucleotides align to TRBD1. The V and J ends lost 3 bases and 2 bases, in that order; junction bases with no gene match: 14. Germline loops: CDR1 SGHAT, CDR2 FQDESV (reference sequence). The CDR3 is 18 residues long. The CDR3 nucleotides read TGTGCCAGCAGCTTCGCCTTCACCGGGACAGGTCTGCAAGAGACCCAGTACTTC. It codes for CASSFAFTGTGLQETQYF.

J is TRBJ2-2 and V is TRBV12-3 or TRBV12-4; no definite D call. The CDR3 is 14 residues long. V was pared by 9 bases and J by 2 bases, with 13 bases between. In DNA form, the CDR3 reads TGTGCCAGTAGGCGGCCGGCTAACACCGGGGAGCTGTTTTTT. It codes for CASRRPANTGELFF.

The CDR3 region is CASSPRGLGSYEQYF. CDR3 in DNA: TGTGCCAGCTCACCACGGGGGTTGGGGTCCTACGAGCAGTACTTC. This sequence joins TRBV18 and TRBJ2-7; D could derive from TRBD1 or TRBD2 (5 bases each). The ends were cut back, 1 base at V and 1 base at J, with 11 bases in the middle. The CDR3 sequence is 15 residues long. Per germline, CDR1 KGHSH and CDR2 LQKENI.

This rearrangement joins TRBV7-2 to TRBJ2-7, with 8 positions matching TRBD1. Germline V gene data show CDR1 as SGHTA and CDR2 as FQGNSA. The CDR3 runs 15 residues. J gave up 4 bases and V 1 base, and 6 bases lay outside the gene matches. The CDR3: CASSLGGQGGYEQYF. CDR3 nucleotides: TGTGCCAGCAGCTTAGGCGGACAGGGCGGGTACGAGCAGTACTTC.

This chain connects TRBV4-1 to TRBJ2-1, with 10 bases identical to TRBD2. The germline V gene encodes CDR1 MGHRA and CDR2 YSYEKL. Trimming cost V 0 bases and J 0 bases; bases outside gene matches: 5. The CDR3 loop spans 18 amino acids. CDR3 sequence reads: CASSQEFASGSSYNEQFF. The DNA of the CDR3 is TGCGCCAGCAGCCAAGAGTTTGCTAGCGGGAGCTCCTACAATGAGCAGTTCTTC.

V usage is TRBV12-3 or TRBV12-4 and J usage is TRBJ2-7, with a tentative D call TRBD1 (6 bases). The CDR3 spans 14 residues. The V end was cut by 7 bases, the J end by 2 bases, with 15 bases between. CDR3 region: CASTKMQGTYEQYF. In nucleotides, the CDR3 is TGTGCCAGCACGAAGATGCAGGGGACCTACGAGCAGTACTTC.

A single count supports this clonotype. The chain links TRBV7-2 to TRBJ2-5, with D hard to call. Trimming left V 5 bases short and J 1 base short, with 8 bases between. Germline V gene lookup returns CDR1 SGHTA and CDR2 FQGNSA. This CDR3 comprises 13 residues. CDR3 amino acids: CASSPWGQETQYF. CDR3 coding DNA: TGTGCCAGCAGCCCGTGGGGCCAAGAGACCCAGTACTTC.

The chain carries TRBV6-2 or TRBV6-3 and TRBJ2-4; D gene uncertain. The CDR3 loop spans 12 amino acids. Looked up from germline, CDR1 is MNHEY and CDR2 is SVGEGT. Trimming removed 5 bases at V and 8 bases at J, with 10 bases between. The CDR3 nucleotides are TGTGCCAGCAGTCTTGAAGGAGACATTCAGTACTTC. Translated, it gives CASSLEGDIQYF.

J is TRBJ2-3 and V is TRBV7-2; D is uncertain. V was cut by 1 base and J by 2 bases, with 4 bases left in between. The CDR3 totals 13 residues. Germline loops: CDR1 SGHTA, CDR2 FQGNSA. CDR3: CASSLVNTDTQYF. The CDR3 DNA is TGTGCCAGCAGCTTAGTTAACACAGATACGCAGTATTTT.

This chain links TRBV7-9 with TRBJ1-1; D is possibly TRBD1 (5 bases). Germline V CDR1 and CDR2: SEHNR, FQNEAQ (reference sequence). Trimming removed 3 bases from V and 4 bases from J, with 18 bases in between. This CDR3 has 16 residues. CDR3 residues: CASSFVPARGGTEAFF. DNA of the CDR3: TGTGCCAGCAGCTTCGTTCCGGCCCGGGGGGGCACTGAAGCTTTCTTT. Looking up the rest from reference TRBV7-9 and TRBJ1-1 gives the full variable domain: DTGVSQNPRHKITKRGQNVTFRCDPISEHNRLYWYRQTLGQGPEFLTYFQNEAQLEKSRLLSDRFSAERPKGSFSTLEIQRTEQGDSAMYLCASSFVPARGGTEAFFGQGTRLTVV.

The V call is TRBV4-2, the J call TRBJ1-5; TRBD1 is a possible D gene (6 bases). Trimming cost V 0 bases and J 6 bases, with 9 bases left between them. Germline V gene sequence: CDR1 LGHNA, CDR2 YNFKEQ. The CDR3 covers 14 residues. The DNA for the CDR3 is TGTGCCAGCAGCCAAGACAGGGGTGCTCAGCCCCAGCATTTT. It yields the protein CASSQDRGAQPQHF.

V usage is TRBV19 and J usage is TRBJ2-7, with D hard to call. The CDR3 has 14 amino acids. Germline loops: CDR1 LNHDA, CDR2 SQIVND (reference sequence). V lost 6 bases and J lost 5, with 17 bases in between. CDR3 nucleotide sequence: TGTGCCAGTAGCAGAGAACATTCCACCGACGAGCAGTACTTC. It codes for CASSREHSTDEQYF.